This T cell receptor (beta chain) was captured in a study of blood T cells in healthy people across ages. Concerning this clonotype itself: The antigen remains undetermined.

Collection of roughly 9.6 milliliters of peripheral blood was performed for each donor. Findings and limits, study-wide: TCR beta diversity was tightly associated with the proportion of naive T cells. Roughly linearly, TCR beta diversity per million T cells fell as age increased.

Alongside a J-beta primer mix, a sample-barcoded 5' primer served in a second PCR lasting roughly 6 to 12 cycles. MiXCR, run by TCRdb on the 5' RACE reads, gives a single entry per CDR3 protein. The sample has 1.5 million to 2 million distinct CDR3 sequences, about 49% seen once. The V end was cut by 0 bases, the J end by 2 bases, with 13 bases between. The CDR3 length is 16 residues. Germline CDR1 reads SGHRS; CDR2 reads YFSETQ. This receptor was taken from a woman in her thirties or forties in good health. V gene TRBV5-1 combines with J gene TRBJ2-3; possible D gene TRBD2, 6 bases. Sequenced material: blood. The CDR3 spells CASSLALGTLTDTQYF. CDR3 coding DNA: TGCGCCAGCAGCTTGGCGTTGGGGACTCTCACAGATACGCAGTATTTT.